These 7 T cell receptor beta chains were sequenced from one sample in a study of blood T cells in healthy people across ages. Sample-barcoded 5' priming and a J-beta primer mix drove a second PCR of roughly 6 to 12 cycles. From the 5' RACE reads, TCRdb called clonotypes with MiXCR, one entry per CDR3 protein. The profile shows about 1.4 million distinct CDR3 sequences, around 59% of them singletons. Sequenced input: blood. Every receptor here comes from a man between 18 and 29 years old in good health.

This clonotype was counted between two and nine times. CDR3 loop: CASSLGTVSEQYF. The DNA of the CDR3 is TGTGCCAGCAGCTTGGGGACAGTGAGCGAGCAGTACTTC. The chain carries TRBV13 and TRBJ2-7; TRBD1 aligns across 7 bases. Germline CDR1 reads PRHDT; CDR2 reads FYEKMQ (reference sequence). After removal of 3 bases from V and 6 bases from J, the junction contained 5 bases not matched to a gene. This CDR3 region has 13 residues.

The chain employs TRBV12-3 or TRBV12-4 and TRBJ1-2; the D gene is possibly TRBD1 (6 bases). Trimming removed 8 bases from V and 4 bases from J, with 23 bases in between. The CDR3 loop spans 16 amino acids. The CDR3 coding sequence is TGTGCCAGCTATTTCACGGGGGCCGGGCTCTCCTATGGCTACACCTTC. It encodes CASYFTGAGLSYGYTF.

This sequence joins TRBV11-2 and TRBJ2-1; 16 nucleotides match TRBD2. CDR1 and CDR2 (germline): SGHAT, FQNNGV. V lost 4 bases, J lost 4 bases, and 7 bases stayed unmatched. This CDR3 is built from 18 residues. The CDR3, as DNA: TGTGCCAGCAGCTCTACCGGGACTAGCGGGAGGGATTACAATGAGCAGTTCTTC. It is translated as CASSSTGTSGRDYNEQFF.

V usage is TRBV10-3 and J usage is TRBJ1-2, with TRBD1 as a possible D gene (5 bases). The CDR3 totals 14 residues. V gave up 4 bases and J gave up 4 bases, with 13 bases separating them. Germline V gene sequence: CDR1 ENHRY, CDR2 SYGVKD. DNA of the CDR3: TGTGCCATCAGTGCTGGGGACCACACCTATGGCTACACCTTC. This translates into CAISAGDHTYGYTF.

There are a few counts of this clonotype. The rearrangement uses TRBV29-1 and TRBJ2-1, with D tentatively TRBD2 (6 bases). CDR3 size: 11 residues. Germline CDR1 is SQVTM and CDR2 is ANQGSEA. The V end was cut by 6 bases, the J end by 8 bases, with 11 bases between. The CDR3 region has the DNA TGCAGCGTCCACAAGCGGGATGAGCAGTTCTTC. It specifies CSVHKRDEQFF.

This rearrangement joins TRBV4-1 to TRBJ2-7; tentative D call: TRBD1 (5 bases). The better agreement between TRBJ2-5 and the DNA end casts doubt on the J call. The CDR3 contains 16 residues. Germline assignment: CDR1 MGHRA and CDR2 YSYEKL. DNA for the CDR3: TGCGCCAGCAGCCAAGGAGAAGGGCATCCAGGGGAGACCCAGTACTTC. Residues: CASSQGEGHPGETQYF.

V and J are TRBV6-5 and TRBJ2-3, with D hard to call. Germline lookup yields CDR1 MNHEY and CDR2 SVGAGI. V gave up 2 bases and J gave up 2 bases, with 8 bases separating them. The CDR3 covers 14 residues. CDR3 sequence: CASSYRDDTDTQYF. The CDR3 nucleotides are TGTGCCAGCAGTTACAGAGATGACACAGATACGCAGTATTTT.